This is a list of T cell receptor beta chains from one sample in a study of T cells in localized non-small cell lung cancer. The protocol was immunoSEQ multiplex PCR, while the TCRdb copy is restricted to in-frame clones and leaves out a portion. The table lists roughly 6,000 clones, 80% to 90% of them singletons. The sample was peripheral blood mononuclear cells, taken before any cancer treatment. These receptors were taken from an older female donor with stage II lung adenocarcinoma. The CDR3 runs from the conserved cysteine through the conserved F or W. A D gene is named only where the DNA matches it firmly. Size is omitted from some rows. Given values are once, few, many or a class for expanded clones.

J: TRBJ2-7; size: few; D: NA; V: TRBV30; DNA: TGTGCCTGGAGTGCTAGCTATTACGAGCAGTACTTC; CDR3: CAWSASYYEQYF
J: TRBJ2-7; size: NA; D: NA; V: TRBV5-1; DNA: TGCGCCAGCAGCTTCACGGAAGGCGACGAGCAGTACTTC; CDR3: CASSFTEGDEQYF
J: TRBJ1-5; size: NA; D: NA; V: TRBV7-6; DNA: TGTGCCAGCAGCCCCTTTGGCAATCAGCCCCAGCATTTT; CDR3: CASSPFGNQPQHF
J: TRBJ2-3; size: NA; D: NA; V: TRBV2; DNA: TGTGCCAGCTTGGTCGGGACAGATACGCAGTATTTT; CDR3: CASLVGTDTQYF
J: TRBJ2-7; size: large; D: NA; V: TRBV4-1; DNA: TGCGCCAGCAGCCAAGATGGGTACGAGCAGTACTTC; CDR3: CASSQDGYEQYF
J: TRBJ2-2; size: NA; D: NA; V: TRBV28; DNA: TGTGCCAGCAGTTTATCGGGACTCGAGCTGTTTTTT; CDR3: CASSLSGLELFF
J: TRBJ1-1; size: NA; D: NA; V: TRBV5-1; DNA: TGCGCCAGCAGCTCGGGGCAGGGTGAATTTGCTGAAGCTTTCTTT; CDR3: CASSSGQGEFAEAFF
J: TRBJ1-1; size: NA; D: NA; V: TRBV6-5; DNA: TGTGCCAGCAGTGGAGGGGCCCTTGAAGCTTTCTTT; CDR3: CASSGGALEAFF
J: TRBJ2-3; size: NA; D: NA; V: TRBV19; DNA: TGTGCCAGTAGTCTCACAGGGCCAGATACGCAGTATTTT; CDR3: CASSLTGPDTQYF
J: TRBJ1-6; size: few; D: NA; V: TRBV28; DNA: TGTGCCAGCAGTCCCCCGGACAGTCTTGTTTCACCCCTCCACTTT; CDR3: CASSPPDSLVSPLHF
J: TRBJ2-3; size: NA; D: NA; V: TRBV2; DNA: TGTGCCAGCAGTGAGGGGGGAGTACGTGCAGATACGCAGTATTTT; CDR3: CASSEGGVRADTQYF
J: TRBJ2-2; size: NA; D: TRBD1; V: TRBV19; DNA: TGTGCCGGGGGGACAGGGGGCGCGGGCACCGGGGAGCTGTTTTTT; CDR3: CAGGTGGAGTGELFF
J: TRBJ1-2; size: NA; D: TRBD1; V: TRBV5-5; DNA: TGTGCCAGCAGCTTAGCCGGAACAGGGGCTGGCTACACCTTC; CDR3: CASSLAGTGAGYTF
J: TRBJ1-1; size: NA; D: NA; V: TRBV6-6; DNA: TGTGCCAGCGGGACGACAGGTAACACTGAAGCTTTCTTT; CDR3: CASGTTGNTEAFF
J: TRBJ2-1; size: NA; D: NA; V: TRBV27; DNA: TGTGCCAGCAGCGGAAGGGCCACACAAAACAATGAGCAGTTCTTC; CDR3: CASSGRATQNNEQFF
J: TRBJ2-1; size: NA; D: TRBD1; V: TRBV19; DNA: TGTGCCAGTAGCAGACAGGGGGCCAATGAGCAGTTCTTC; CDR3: CASSRQGANEQFF
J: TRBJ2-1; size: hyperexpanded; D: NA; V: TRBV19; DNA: TGTGCCAGTAGTATCGGGCTCAACTCCTACAATGAGCAGTTCTTC; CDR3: CASSIGLNSYNEQFF
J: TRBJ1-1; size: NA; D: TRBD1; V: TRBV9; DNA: TGTGCCAGCAGCGCCCTAAAGGGGGCCCGAGCTTTCTTT; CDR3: CASSALKGARAFF
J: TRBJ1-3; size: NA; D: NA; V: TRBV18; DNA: TGTGCCAGCTCACGAGGGGACTCGCAAGACTCTGGAAACACCATATATTTT; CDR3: CASSRGDSQDSGNTIYF
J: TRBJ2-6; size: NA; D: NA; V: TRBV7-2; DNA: TGTGCCAGCAATATTGGTGGGGACGCTGGGGCCAACGTCCTGACTTTC; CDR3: CASNIGGDAGANVLTF
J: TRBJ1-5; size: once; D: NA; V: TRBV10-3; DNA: TGTGCCATCAGTGAGTCCAGGGCTTATAGCAATCAGCCCCAGCATTTT; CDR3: CAISESRAYSNQPQHF
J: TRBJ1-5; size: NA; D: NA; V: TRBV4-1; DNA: TGCGCCAGCAGCCCTTCCCCGGACCTCCGATTCCAGCCCCAGCATTTT; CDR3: CASSPSPDLRFQPQHF
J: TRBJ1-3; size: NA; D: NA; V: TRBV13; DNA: TGTGCCAGCAGCTCCTCTGACGCCTCTGGAAACACCATATATTTT; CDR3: CASSSSDASGNTIYF